Below, 15 T cell receptor beta chains from the same sample are listed, as sequenced in a study of T cell responses to AZD1222 COVID-19 vaccine. TCRdb's table, derived via immunoSEQ multiplex PCR, lists solely in-frame clones and lacks some. The data hold 120,000 to 150,000 clones, with roughly 90% observed a single time. The sequencing here drew on peripheral blood, taken on day 0 of AZD1222 vaccination. The source of these receptors is an adult in good health.

This clone has a single count. CDR3 nucleotide sequence: TGTGCCAGCAGCCAAGATCCAGGTCGCTCCTACAATGAGCAGTTCTTC. The encoded protein is CASSQDPGRSYNEQFF. The chain recombines TRBV4-2 with TRBJ2-1; D gene uncertain. The CDR3 totals 16 residues. Looked up from germline, CDR1 is LGHNA and CDR2 is YNFKEQ. Between the trimmed V and J ends, which lost 0 bases and 0 bases, there was a span of 9 bases.

The chain joins TRBV12-5 to TRBJ1-3; D remains unclear. Trimming removed 5 bases at V and 6 bases at J, with 2 bases between. CDR3 size: 10 residues. Per germline, CDR1 LGHNT and CDR2 FRNRAP. The CDR3 reads CASGQNTIYF. DNA for the CDR3: TGTGCTAGTGGTCAAAACACCATATATTTT.

J is TRBJ2-7 and V is TRBV19; tentative D call: TRBD2 (7 bases). CDR3 length equals 15 residues. V lost 8 bases and J lost 2, with 19 bases in between. The germline V gene has CDR1 LNHDA and CDR2 SQIVND (reference sequence). CDR3 bases: TGTGCCAGTCGACCCCAGCAGGGGAGGGCCTACGAGCAGTACTTC. Translated, it gives CASRPQQGRAYEQYF.

The chain has TRBV7-8 and TRBJ1-2, with D possibly matching TRBD1 (6 bases). The CDR3 sequence is 14 residues long. V was shortened by 5 bases and J by 4 bases, with 14 bases between the two germline ends. CDR1 and CDR2 (germline): SGHVS, FQNEAQ. The CDR3 is CASSDRGQRYGYTF. The CDR3 DNA reads TGTGCCAGCAGCGATCGGGGGCAGCGCTATGGCTACACCTTC.

The chain is built from TRBV15 and TRBJ2-7; a possible D gene is TRBD2 (6 bases). Trimming removed 0 bases at V and 6 bases at J, with 12 bases between. The CDR3 has 14 amino acids. CDR1 is LNHNV, CDR2 YYDKDF, per germline (reference sequence). In nucleotides, the CDR3 is TGTGCCACCAGCAGAGATTGGGGGACTGGCGAGCAGTACTTC. Residues: CATSRDWGTGEQYF.

The chain uses TRBV5-6 and TRBJ1-1; D unresolved. Germline V gene data show CDR1 as SGHDT and CDR2 as YYEEEE. The ends were cut back, 2 bases at V and 4 bases at J, with 9 bases in the middle. This CDR3 is 13 amino acids long. CDR3 nucleotides: TGTGCCAGCAGCTTCCTGACGGGCACTGAAGCTTTCTTT. Encoded protein: CASSFLTGTEAFF.

The V and J genes are TRBV25-1 and TRBJ2-1; the D gene is possibly TRBD1 (6 bases). The CDR3 runs 15 residues. The germline gives CDR1 MGHDK, CDR2 SYGVNS. Trimming took off 2 bases at V and 2 bases at J, with 10 bases between the two ends. CDR3 sequence reads: CASSEKGVPYNEQFF. For the CDR3, the DNA is TGTGCCAGCAGTGAAAAGGGGGTACCCTACAATGAGCAGTTCTTC.

A single count supports this clone. The CDR3 sequence is CASSFTGLIANTEAFF. Written as DNA, the CDR3 is TGTGCCAGCAGTTTCACAGGGTTAATAGCGAACACTGAAGCTTTCTTT. The V and J genes are TRBV27 and TRBJ1-1; tentatively, D is TRBD1 (6 bases). CDR3 length: 16 amino acids. The germline gives CDR1 MNHEY, CDR2 SMNVEV (reference sequence). The V and J ends lost 3 bases and 1 base respectively, with 15 bases between them.

Only one count was recorded for this clone. The chain uses TRBV20-1 and TRBJ1-1; D is possibly TRBD1 (5 bases). The V gene lost 3 bases and the J gene lost 3 bases, with 17 bases spanning the gap. This CDR3 region has 15 residues. Germline values: CDR1 DFQATT, CDR2 SNEGSKA (reference sequence). CDR3 amino acids: CSASRDPGGDTEAFF. The CDR3 DNA is TGCAGTGCTAGTCGGGACCCAGGAGGAGACACTGAAGCTTTCTTT.

This clone was observed once. The chain joins TRBV29-1 to TRBJ2-7; 7 positions agree with TRBD2. The CDR3 sequence is 12 residues long. V shed 6 bases, J shed 9 bases, and the junction held 11 bases outside the gene matches. Germline V lookup: CDR1 SQVTM, CDR2 ANQGSEA. CDR3 in amino acids: CSVESGAEGQYF. The CDR3 DNA is TGCAGCGTAGAAAGCGGGGCCGAGGGGCAGTACTTC.

This clone showed up just a few times. This chain uses TRBV19 with TRBJ1-1; D uncertain. The V gene lost 3 bases and the J gene lost 7 bases, with 12 bases spanning the gap. Germline CDR1 LNHDA, CDR2 SQIVND (reference sequence). The CDR3 sequence is 13 residues long. For the CDR3, the DNA is TGTGCCAGTAGTATCACCAGATTACGTGAAGCTTTCTTT. Protein: CASSITRLREAFF. The full variable domain, in which reference TRBV19 and TRBJ1-1 provide the parts outside the CDR3, is DGGITQSPKYLFRKEGQNVTLSCEQNLNHDAMYWYRQDPGQGLRLIYYSQIVNDFQKGDIAEGYSVSREKKESFPLTVTSAQKNPTAFYLCASSITRLREAFFGQGTRLTVV.

This clone was counted a single time. This chain joins TRBV7-8 and TRBJ2-5; possible D gene TRBD2, 6 bases. V was shortened by 7 bases and J by 4 bases, with 25 bases between the two germline ends. The CDR3 totals 17 residues. The germline gives CDR1 SGHVS, CDR2 FQNEAQ. In DNA, the CDR3 is TGTGCCAGCATGCAAGACGGAGGGCGGTTCGGCGGAGAGACCCAGTACTTC. This translates into CASMQDGGRFGGETQYF.

This clone occurred once. The rearrangement joins TRBV2 to TRBJ2-4, with D unclear. This CDR3 comprises 13 residues. The germline V and J ends were trimmed by 3 bases and 7 bases, with 10 bases remaining between them. Germline lookup yields CDR1 SNHLY and CDR2 FYNNEI. CDR3 nucleotides: TGTGCCAGCAGTGAGGGCCTTGGTAACATTCAGTACTTC. Its protein is CASSEGLGNIQYF. The complete variable domain, with remaining parts taken from reference TRBV2 and TRBJ2-4, reads EPEVTQTPSHQVTQMGQEVILRCVPISNHLYFYWYRQILGQKVEFLVSFYNNEISEKSEIFDDQFSVERPDGSNFTLKIRSTKLEDSAMYFCASSEGLGNIQYFGAGTRLSVL.

The genes are TRBV3-1 (or the pseudogene TRBV3-2) and TRBJ2-7; D is ambiguous. V was shortened by 0 bases and J by 6 bases, with 9 bases between the two germline ends. Germline-derived CDR1 and CDR2 are LGHDT and YNNKEL (reference sequence). The CDR3 contains 13 residues. The DNA of the CDR3 is TGTGCCAGCAGCCAAGATGTCGGACCCGAGCAGTACTTC. Protein: CASSQDVGPEQYF.

The rearrangement links TRBV5-1 to TRBJ2-5; 7 bases agree with TRBD1. Germline trimming cut 7 bases from V and 1 base from J; bases unmatched to any gene: 7. CDR3 size: 14 residues. Germline CDR1 SGHRS, CDR2 YFSETQ. CDR3 sequence reads: CASRDSTFQETQYF. CDR3 sequence (DNA): TGCGCCAGCCGGGACAGCACCTTCCAAGAGACCCAGTACTTC.